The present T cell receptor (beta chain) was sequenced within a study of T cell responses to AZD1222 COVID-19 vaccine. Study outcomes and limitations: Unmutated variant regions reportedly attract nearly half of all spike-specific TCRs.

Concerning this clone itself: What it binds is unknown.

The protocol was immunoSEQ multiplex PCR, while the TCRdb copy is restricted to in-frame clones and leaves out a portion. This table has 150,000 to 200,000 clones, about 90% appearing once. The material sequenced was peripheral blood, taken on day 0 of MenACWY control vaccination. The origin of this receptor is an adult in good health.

CDR3 protein: CASSQTTGAGNTIYF. The DNA of the CDR3 is TGTGCCAGCAGCCAAACCACAGGGGCCGGAAACACCATATATTTT. The chain is built from TRBV11-2 and TRBJ1-3; 7 nucleotides line up with TRBD1. CDR1 is SGHAT and CDR2 is FQNNGV in the germline V gene. V shed 5 bases and J 4 bases; nucleotides not matched to a gene: 8. The CDR3 is made up of 15 amino acids.